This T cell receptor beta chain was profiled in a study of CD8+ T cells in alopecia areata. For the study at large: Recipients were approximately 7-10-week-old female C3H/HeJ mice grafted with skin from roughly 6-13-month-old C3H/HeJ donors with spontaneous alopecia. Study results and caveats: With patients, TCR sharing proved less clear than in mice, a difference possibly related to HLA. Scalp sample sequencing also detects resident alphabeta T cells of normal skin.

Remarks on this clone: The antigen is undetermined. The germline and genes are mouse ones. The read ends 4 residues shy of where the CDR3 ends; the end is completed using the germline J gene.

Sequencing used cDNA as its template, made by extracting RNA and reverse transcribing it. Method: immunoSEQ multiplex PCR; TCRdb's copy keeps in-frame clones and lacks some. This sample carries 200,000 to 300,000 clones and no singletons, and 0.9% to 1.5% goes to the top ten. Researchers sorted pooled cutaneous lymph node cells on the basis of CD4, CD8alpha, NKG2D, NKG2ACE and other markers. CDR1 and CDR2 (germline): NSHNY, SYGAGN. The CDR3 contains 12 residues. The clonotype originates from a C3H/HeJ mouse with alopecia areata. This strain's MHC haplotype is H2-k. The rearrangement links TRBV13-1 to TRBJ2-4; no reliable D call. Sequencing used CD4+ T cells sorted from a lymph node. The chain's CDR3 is CASSETKNTLYF. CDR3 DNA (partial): TGTGCCAGCAGTGAAACAAAAAAC.